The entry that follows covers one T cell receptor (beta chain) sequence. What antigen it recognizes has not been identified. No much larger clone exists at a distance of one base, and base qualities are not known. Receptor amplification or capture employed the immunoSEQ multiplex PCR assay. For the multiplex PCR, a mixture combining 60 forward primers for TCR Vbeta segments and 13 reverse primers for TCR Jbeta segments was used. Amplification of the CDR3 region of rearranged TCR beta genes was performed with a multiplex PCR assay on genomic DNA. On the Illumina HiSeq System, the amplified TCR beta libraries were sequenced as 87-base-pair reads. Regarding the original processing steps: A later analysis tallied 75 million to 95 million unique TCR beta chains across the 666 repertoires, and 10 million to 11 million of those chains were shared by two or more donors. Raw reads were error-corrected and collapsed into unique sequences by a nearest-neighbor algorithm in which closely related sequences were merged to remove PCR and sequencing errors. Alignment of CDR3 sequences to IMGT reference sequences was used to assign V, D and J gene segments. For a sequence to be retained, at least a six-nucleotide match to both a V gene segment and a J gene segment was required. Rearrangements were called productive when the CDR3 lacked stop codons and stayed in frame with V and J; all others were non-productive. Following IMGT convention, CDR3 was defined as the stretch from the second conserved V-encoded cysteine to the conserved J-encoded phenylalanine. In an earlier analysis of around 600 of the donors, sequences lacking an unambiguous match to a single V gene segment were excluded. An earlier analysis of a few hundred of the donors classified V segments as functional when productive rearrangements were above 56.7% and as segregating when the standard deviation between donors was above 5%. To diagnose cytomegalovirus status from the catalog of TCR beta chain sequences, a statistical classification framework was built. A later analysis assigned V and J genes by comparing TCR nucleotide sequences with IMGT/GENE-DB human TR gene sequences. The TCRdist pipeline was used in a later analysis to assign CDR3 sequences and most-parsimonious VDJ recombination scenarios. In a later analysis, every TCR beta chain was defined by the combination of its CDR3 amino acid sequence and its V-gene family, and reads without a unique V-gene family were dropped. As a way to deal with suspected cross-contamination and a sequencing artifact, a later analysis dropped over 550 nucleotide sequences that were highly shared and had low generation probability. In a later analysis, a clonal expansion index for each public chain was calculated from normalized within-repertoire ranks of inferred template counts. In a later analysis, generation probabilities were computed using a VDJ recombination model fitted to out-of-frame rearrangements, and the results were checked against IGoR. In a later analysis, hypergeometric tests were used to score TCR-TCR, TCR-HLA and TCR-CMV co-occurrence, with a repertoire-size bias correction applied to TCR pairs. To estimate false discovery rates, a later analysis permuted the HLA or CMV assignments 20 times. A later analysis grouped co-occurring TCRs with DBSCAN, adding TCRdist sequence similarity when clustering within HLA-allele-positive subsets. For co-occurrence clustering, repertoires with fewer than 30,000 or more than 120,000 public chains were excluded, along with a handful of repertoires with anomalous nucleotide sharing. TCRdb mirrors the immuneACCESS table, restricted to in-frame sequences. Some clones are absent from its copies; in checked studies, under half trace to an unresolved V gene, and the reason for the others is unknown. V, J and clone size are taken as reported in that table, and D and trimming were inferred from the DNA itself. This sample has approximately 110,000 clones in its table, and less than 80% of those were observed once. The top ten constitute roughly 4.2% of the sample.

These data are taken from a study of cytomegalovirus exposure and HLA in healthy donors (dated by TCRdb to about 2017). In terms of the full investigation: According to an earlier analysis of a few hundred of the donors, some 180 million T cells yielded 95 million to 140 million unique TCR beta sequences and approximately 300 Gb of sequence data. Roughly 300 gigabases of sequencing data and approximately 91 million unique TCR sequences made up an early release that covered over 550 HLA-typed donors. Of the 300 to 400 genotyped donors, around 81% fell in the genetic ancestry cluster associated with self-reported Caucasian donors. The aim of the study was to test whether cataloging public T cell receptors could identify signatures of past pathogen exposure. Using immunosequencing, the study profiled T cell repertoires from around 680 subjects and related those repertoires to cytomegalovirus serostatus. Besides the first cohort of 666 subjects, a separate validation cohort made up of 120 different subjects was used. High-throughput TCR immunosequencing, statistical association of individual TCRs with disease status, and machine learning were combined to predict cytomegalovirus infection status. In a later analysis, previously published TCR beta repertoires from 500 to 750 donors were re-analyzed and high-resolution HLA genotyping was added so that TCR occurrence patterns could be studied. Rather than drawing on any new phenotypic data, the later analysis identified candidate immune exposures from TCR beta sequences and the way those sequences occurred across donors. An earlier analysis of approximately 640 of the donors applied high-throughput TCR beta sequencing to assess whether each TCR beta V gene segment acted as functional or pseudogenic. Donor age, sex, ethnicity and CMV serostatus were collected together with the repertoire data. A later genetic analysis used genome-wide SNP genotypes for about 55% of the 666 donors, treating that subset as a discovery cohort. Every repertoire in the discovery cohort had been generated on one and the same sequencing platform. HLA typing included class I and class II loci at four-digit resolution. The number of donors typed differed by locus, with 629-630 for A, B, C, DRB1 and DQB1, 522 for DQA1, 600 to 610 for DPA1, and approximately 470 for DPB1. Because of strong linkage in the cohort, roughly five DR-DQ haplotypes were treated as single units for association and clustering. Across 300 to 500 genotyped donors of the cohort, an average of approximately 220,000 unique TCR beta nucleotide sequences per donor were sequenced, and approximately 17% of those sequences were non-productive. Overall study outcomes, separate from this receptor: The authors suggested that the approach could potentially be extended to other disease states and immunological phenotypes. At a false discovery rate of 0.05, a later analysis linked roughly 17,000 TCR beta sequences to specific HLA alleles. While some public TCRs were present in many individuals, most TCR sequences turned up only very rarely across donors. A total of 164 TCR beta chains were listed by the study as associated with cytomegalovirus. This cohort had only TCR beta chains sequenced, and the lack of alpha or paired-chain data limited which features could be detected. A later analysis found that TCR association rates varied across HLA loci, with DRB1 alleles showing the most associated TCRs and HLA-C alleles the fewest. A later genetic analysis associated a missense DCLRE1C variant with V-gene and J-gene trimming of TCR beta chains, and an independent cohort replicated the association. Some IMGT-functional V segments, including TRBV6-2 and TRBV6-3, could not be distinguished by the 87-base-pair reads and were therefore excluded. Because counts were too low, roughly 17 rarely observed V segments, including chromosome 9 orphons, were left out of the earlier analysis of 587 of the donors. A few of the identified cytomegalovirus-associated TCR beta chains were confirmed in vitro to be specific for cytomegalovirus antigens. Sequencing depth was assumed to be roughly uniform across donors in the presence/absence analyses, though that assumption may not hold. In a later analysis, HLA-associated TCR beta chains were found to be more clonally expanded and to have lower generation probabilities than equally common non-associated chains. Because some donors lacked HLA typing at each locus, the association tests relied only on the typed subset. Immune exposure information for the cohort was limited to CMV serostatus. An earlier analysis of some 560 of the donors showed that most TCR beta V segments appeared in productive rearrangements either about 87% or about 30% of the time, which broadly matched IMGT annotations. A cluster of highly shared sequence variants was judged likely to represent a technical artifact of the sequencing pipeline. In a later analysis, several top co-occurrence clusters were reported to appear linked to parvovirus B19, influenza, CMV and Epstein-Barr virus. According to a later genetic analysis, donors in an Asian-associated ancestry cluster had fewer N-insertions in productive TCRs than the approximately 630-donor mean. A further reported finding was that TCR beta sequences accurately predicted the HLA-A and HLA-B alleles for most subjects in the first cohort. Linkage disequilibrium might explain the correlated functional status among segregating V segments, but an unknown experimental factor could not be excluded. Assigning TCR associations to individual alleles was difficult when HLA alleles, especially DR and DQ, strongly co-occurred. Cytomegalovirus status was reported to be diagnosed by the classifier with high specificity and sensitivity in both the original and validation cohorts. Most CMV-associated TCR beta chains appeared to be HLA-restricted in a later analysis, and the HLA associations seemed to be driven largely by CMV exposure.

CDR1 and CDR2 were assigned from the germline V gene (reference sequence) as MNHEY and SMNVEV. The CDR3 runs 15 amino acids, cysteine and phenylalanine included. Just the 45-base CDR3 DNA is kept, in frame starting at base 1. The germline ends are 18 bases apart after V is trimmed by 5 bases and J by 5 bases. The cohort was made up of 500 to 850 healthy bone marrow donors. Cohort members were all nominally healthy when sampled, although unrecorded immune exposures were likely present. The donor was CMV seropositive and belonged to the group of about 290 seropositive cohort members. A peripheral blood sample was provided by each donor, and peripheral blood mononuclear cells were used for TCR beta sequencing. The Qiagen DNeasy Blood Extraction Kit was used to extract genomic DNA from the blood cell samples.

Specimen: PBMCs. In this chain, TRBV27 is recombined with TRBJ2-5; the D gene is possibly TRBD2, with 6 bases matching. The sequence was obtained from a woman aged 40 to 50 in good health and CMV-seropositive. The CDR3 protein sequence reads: CASSPRLGVVETQYF. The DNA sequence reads TGTGCCAGCAGTCCAAGACTAGGGGTGGTGGAGACCCAGTACTTC.